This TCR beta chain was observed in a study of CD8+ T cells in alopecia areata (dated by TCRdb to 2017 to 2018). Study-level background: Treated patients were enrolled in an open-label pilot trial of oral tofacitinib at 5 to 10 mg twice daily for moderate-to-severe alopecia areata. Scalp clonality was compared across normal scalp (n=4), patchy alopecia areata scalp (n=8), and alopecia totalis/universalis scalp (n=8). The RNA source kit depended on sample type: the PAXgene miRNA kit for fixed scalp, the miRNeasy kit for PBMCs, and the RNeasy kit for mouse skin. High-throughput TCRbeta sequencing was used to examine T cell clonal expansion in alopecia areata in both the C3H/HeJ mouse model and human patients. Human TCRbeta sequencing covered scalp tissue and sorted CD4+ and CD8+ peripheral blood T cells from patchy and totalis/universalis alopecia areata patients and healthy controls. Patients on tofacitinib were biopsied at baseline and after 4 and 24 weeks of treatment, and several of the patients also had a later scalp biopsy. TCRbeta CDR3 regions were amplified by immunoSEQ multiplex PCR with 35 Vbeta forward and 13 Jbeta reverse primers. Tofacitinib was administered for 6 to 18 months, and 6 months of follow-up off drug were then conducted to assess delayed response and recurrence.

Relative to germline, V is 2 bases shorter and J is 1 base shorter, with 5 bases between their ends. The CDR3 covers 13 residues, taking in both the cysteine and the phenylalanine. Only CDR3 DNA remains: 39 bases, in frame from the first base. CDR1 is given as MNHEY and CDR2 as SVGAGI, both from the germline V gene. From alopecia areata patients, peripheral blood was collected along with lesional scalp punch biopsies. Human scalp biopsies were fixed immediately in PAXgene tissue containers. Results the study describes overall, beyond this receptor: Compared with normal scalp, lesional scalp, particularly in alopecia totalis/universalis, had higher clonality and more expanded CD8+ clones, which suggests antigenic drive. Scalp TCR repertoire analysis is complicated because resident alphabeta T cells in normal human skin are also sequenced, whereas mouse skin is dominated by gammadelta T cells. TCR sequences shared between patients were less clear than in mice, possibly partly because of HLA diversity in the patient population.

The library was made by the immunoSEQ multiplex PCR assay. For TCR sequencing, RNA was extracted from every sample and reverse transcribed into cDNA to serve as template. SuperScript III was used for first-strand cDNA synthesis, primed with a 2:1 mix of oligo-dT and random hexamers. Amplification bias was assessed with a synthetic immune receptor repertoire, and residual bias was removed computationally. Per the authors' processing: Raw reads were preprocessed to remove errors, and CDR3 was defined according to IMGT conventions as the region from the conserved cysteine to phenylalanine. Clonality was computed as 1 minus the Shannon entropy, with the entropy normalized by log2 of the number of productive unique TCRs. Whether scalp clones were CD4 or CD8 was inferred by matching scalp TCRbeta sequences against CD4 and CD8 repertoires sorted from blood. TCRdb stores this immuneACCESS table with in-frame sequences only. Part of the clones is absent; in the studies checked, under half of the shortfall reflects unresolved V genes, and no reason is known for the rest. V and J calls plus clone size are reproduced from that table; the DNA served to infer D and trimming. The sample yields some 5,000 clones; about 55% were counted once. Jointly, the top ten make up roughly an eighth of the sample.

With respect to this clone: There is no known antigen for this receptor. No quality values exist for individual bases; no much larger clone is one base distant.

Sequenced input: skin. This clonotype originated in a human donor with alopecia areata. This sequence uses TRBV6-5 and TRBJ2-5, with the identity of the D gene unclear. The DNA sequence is TGTGCCAGCAGTTACCAACGCCAAGAGACCCAGTACTTC. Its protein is CASSYQRQETQYF.